These 14 T cell receptor beta chains were all obtained from the same sample, sequenced in a study of Graves' ophthalmopathy and Graves' hyperthyroidism. Scientists amplified the TCR beta CDR3 regions from RNA transcripts. RT-PCR with HTBI primers came first, then second-round multiplex PCR. TCRdb reprocessed the multiplex PCR reads with MiXCR, giving one entry per CDR3 protein. The data hold hundreds of thousands of distinct CDR3 sequences, with about 47% observed a single time. Sequencing used peripheral blood. These receptors originate from an adult man with Graves' ophthalmopathy.

The rearrangement joins TRBV7-2 to TRBJ2-5; possibly TRBD1 for D (5 bases). Germline V gene sequence: CDR1 SGHTA, CDR2 FQGNSA. This CDR3 has 14 residues. Trimming cost V 6 bases and J 5 bases, with 16 bases left between them. CDR3 nucleotide sequence: TGTGCCAGCAGTTCCACAGGAATTGACGAGACCCAGTACTTC. The encoded protein is CASSSTGIDETQYF.

The gene calls are TRBV2 and TRBJ2-5; 9 nucleotides match TRBD1. Looked up from germline, CDR1 is SNHLY and CDR2 is FYNNEI. The CDR3 contains 13 residues. The trim removed 5 bases at V and 5 bases at J, leaving 3 bases unmatched. CDR3 sequence reads: CASSMTGGETQYF. CDR3 sequence (DNA): TGTGCCAGCAGTATGACAGGGGGGGAGACCCAGTACTTC.

V usage is TRBV20-1 and J usage is TRBJ1-1, with D unresolved. CDR1 and CDR2 (germline): DFQATT, SNEGSKA (reference sequence). The CDR3 covers 13 residues. V gave up 3 bases and J gave up 3 bases, with 11 bases separating them. As DNA, the CDR3 is TGCAGTGCTAGCGGTCACGGATACACTGAAGCTTTCTTT. This codes for CSASGHGYTEAFF.

V usage is TRBV5-8 and J usage is TRBJ1-1; D unclear. The CDR3 has 17 amino acids. Germline V gene data show CDR1 as SGHTS and CDR2 as YDEGEE. V lost 2 bases to trimming and J lost 1 base, with 18 bases between them. CDR3 coding DNA: TGTGCCAGCAGCTTAGTCACATTCTCCCCTTCGAACACTGAAGCTTTCTTT. It encodes CASSLVTFSPSNTEAFF.

The rearrangement joins TRBV6-6 to TRBJ1-2; TRBD1 matches at 7 bases. V gave up 4 bases and J gave up 6 bases; unmatched junction bases: 2. Per germline, CDR1 MNHNY and CDR2 SVGAGI (reference sequence). CDR3 length: 12 amino acids. CDR3 sequence reads: CASSWDRDGYTF. The CDR3, as DNA: TGTGCCAGCAGTTGGGACAGAGATGGCTACACCTTC.

V usage is TRBV2 and J usage is TRBJ1-5, with unresolved D. Looked up from germline, CDR1 is SNHLY and CDR2 is FYNNEI. Trimming pared 6 bases from V and 0 bases from J, leaving 9 bases between. This CDR3 comprises 14 residues. Written as DNA, the CDR3 is TGTGCCAGCAGGGCCGGGTATAGCAATCAGCCCCAGCATTTT. It is translated as CASRAGYSNQPQHF.

The chain joins TRBV6-5 to TRBJ1-2; perhaps TRBD1 as D (6 bases). The CDR3 extends over 14 amino acids. In germline, CDR1 is MNHEY, CDR2 SVGAGI. V lost 2 bases and J 4 bases, leaving 11 bases between the germline ends. The CDR3 region has the DNA TGTGCCAGCAGTTACCGCAGGGGAGGCTATGGCTACACCTTC. It codes for CASSYRRGGYGYTF.

The chain is built from TRBV7-2 and TRBJ2-5, with D possibly being TRBD2 (6 bases). V lost 0 bases to trimming and J lost 5 bases, with 13 bases between them. The CDR3 covers 15 residues. Germline V gene sequence: CDR1 SGHTA, CDR2 FQGNSA. This CDR3 is CASSLARGREETQYF. In DNA form, the CDR3 reads TGTGCCAGCAGCTTAGCGAGGGGCCGGGAGGAGACCCAGTACTTC.

This clonotype was observed a handful of times. The V gene is TRBV7-9, the J gene TRBJ1-2; 7 bases fit TRBD1. The CDR3 loop spans 16 amino acids. Germline CDR1 SEHNR, CDR2 FQNEAQ (reference sequence). J gave up 4 bases and V 4 bases, and 12 bases lay outside the gene matches. CDR3 nucleotides: TGTGCCAGCAGCTCAGCCCAGGGCAGGGGGATCTATGGCTACACCTTC. Its translation: CASSSAQGRGIYGYTF. Looking up the rest from reference TRBV7-9 and TRBJ1-2 gives the full variable domain: DTGVSQNPRHKITKRGQNVTFRCDPISEHNRLYWYRQTLGQGPEFLTYFQNEAQLEKSRLLSDRFSAERPKGSFSTLEIQRTEQGDSAMYLCASSSAQGRGIYGYTFGSGTRLTVV.

This chain uses TRBV10-2 with TRBJ1-3; weak D call: TRBD1 (5 bases). The V gene lost 0 bases and the J gene lost 2 bases, with 11 bases spanning the gap. The CDR3 length is 16 residues. Germline V gene sequence: CDR1 WSHSY, CDR2 SAAADI. CDR3 sequence reads: CASSESWPGPGNTIYF. In DNA, the CDR3 is TGCGCCAGCAGTGAGTCTTGGCCGGGACCTGGAAACACCATATATTTT.

This clonotype was observed a few times. The chain combines TRBV10-3 with TRBJ1-3; tentative D call: TRBD1 (5 bases). The CDR3 is made up of 14 amino acids. Trimming pared 6 bases from V and 0 bases from J, leaving 9 bases between. CDR1 and CDR2 from the germline V gene are ENHRY and SYGVKD. The CDR3 sequence is CAIRTRDSGNTIYF. In DNA, the CDR3 is TGTGCCATCAGAACCAGGGACTCTGGAAACACCATATATTTT.

A remark on this clonotype: Germline and junction disagree at one end, which may indicate a read error. This chain connects TRBV24-1 to TRBJ2-2; D remains ambiguous. This CDR3 has 15 residues. Germline assignment: CDR1 KGHDR and CDR2 SFDVKD. The CDR3 DNA sequence: TGTGCCAGCAGTTTATCCCCAGGGAACACCGGGGAGCTGTTTTTT. This gives the protein CASSLSPGNTGELFF.

In the case of this clonotype: A much larger clone lies one base from this, so it may be a read error. The V and J genes are TRBV7-2 and TRBJ2-5; D unclear. The germline CDR1 and CDR2 sequences are SGHTA and FQGNSA. This CDR3 is built from 17 residues. CDR3 sequence: CVSSSPSTARPGETQYF. The CDR3 DNA reads TGTGTCAGCAGCTCACCTAGTACGGCACGACCCGGGGAGACCCAGTACTTC.

The chain recombines TRBV20-1 with TRBJ1-1, with D unresolved. With 5 bases removed from V and 7 bases from J, the gap between germline ends came to 11 bases. The CDR3 is 11 amino acids. CDR1 is DFQATT, CDR2 SNEGSKA, per germline (reference sequence). CDR3 amino acids: CSAQKDGEAFF. The CDR3 bases are TGCAGTGCTCAGAAAGACGGTGAAGCTTTCTTT.